The present entry profiles one TCR beta chain with its context. Profiling relied on immunoSEQ multiplex PCR, and the TCRdb table lists in-frame clones only, not all of them. The sample shows almost 200,000 clones, roughly 90% of them seen only once. These data originate in a study of blood T cell repertoires in COVID-19. About the research overall: Material from acute and convalescent COVID-19 was sourced from the United States, Italy and Spain. T cells, B-cell-depleted T cells, or PBMCs supplied cDNA or gDNA.

In Cohort 3, a recovered donor had either two negative PCRs, clearance, or symptom resolution. The germline V and J ends were trimmed by 6 bases and 8 bases, with 15 bases remaining between them. Germline CDR1 is SGHDT and CDR2 is YYEEEE. There are 14 residues in the CDR3. This TCR came from a woman aged 18-29 years who had recovered from COVID-19. The sequenced material came from PBMCs or T cells enriched from blood (not recorded which). The chain combines TRBV5-6 with TRBJ1-6, with D maybe TRBD1 (5 bases). The CDR3 spells CASTRWGGDSPLHF. The CDR3 nucleotides are TGTGCCAGCACCCGTTGGGGGGGGGATTCACCCCTCCACTTT.